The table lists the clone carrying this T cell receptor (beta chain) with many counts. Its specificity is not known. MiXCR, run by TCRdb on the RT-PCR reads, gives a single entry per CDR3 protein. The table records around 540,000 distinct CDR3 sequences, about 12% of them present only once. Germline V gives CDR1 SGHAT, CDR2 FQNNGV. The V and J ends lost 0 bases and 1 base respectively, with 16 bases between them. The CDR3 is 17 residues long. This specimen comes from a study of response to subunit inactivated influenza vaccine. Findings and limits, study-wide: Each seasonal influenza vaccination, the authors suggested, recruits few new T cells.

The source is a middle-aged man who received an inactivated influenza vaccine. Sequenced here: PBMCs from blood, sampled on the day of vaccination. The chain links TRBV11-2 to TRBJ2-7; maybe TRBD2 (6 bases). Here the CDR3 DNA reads TGTGCCAGCAGCTTAGATCTTCTCGCGGGGATATCCTACGAGCAGTACTTC. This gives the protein CASSLDLLAGISYEQYF.